This T cell receptor (beta chain) is drawn from a study of tumor and adjacent non-tumor tissue in lung cancer. This clonotype was detected many times. Its antigen is still unknown. RNA was extracted from bulk tissue without any cell sorting. Distant lung tissue was collected more than 3 cm away from the tumor edge. Chemotherapy-naive patients with new lung cancer underwent thoracic surgery in China, August–November 2014. This CDR3 is built from 13 residues. Trimming left V 1 base short and J 6 bases short, with 10 bases between. Germline lookup yields CDR1 SGHRS and CDR2 YFSETQ. A modified ARM-PCR protocol with three rounds of nested PCR amplified TCRbeta. TCRdb called the multiplex PCR reads again in MiXCR, with one record for every CDR3 protein. The repertoire has 100,000 or so distinct CDR3 sequences, 65% of them found once; the top ten carry roughly a fifth. Study outcomes and limitations: Tumor repertoires had a smaller top 100 clone share than normal lung. Higher tumor TCR diversity was associated with shorter survival.

The chain combines TRBV5-1 with TRBJ1-1, with D unclear. Sequencing was done on a sample of distant non-tumor lung tissue. The TCR sequence derives from a young man with non-small cell lung cancer. DNA of the CDR3: TGCGCCAGCAGCTTGATGCCCGGCTCTGAAGCTTTCTTT. Amino acids: CASSLMPGSEAFF.